This TCR beta chain was captured by sequencing in a study of blood T cell repertoires in COVID-19. About the research overall: Nucleic acid was either cDNA or gDNA, and it came from T cells, B-cell-depleted T cells, or PBMCs.

This CDR3 is built from 13 residues. J lost 4 bases, V lost 5 bases, and 4 bases had no gene match. Germline V CDR1 and CDR2: MNHEY, SVGEGT. As processed by the authors: Reference gene primers were amplified, and this amplification served to estimate nucleated cell counts. Sequencing was performed with immunoSEQ multiplex PCR; in TCRdb, only in-frame clones are kept and a portion is missing. V, J and clone size are those of that table, while D and trimming were read from the DNA. The sample carries about 300,000 clones, just under 90% recorded once. Sequences were obtained from peripheral blood. This rearrangement joins TRBV6-2 or TRBV6-3 to TRBJ1-2; 7 bases fit TRBD1. This sequence was found in a woman in her 30s with COVID-19, enrolled during active disease. Here the CDR3 reads CASSLQGPYGYTF. CDR3 in DNA: TGTGCCAGCAGTCTACAGGGGCCCTATGGCTACACCTTC.